Each of the 4 T cell receptor beta chains below was sequenced from the same sample in a study of PD-1 blockade in mismatch repair-deficient tumors. Measured with immunoSEQ multiplex PCR; TCRdb has only the in-frame clones, and not every one. The table includes approximately 110,000 clones, about 74% detected once. The sequenced sample was peripheral blood, obtained roughly 60 weeks after starting pembrolizumab. The receptors come from an adult with mismatch repair-deficient cancer.

The chain couples TRBV7-9 to TRBJ1-1; D ambiguous. The V end was cut by 5 bases, the J end by 0 bases, with 25 bases between. The CDR3 runs 19 residues. Germline V CDR1 and CDR2: SEHNR, FQNEAQ (reference sequence). The CDR3 DNA reads as TGTGCCAGCAGCCCGACGCTCCGATCCGGAATTAAAGTGAACACTGAAGCTTTCTTT. Its translation is CASSPTLRSGIKVNTEAFF.

This chain links TRBV29-1 with TRBJ1-2; 7 nucleotides match TRBD1. Germline CDR1 SQVTM, CDR2 ANQGSEA. CDR3 size: 13 residues. J lost 4 bases, V lost 5 bases, and 7 bases had no gene match. DNA of the CDR3: TGCAGCGTTCGACAGGGAGGCGGCTATGGCTACACCTTC. Its translation: CSVRQGGGYGYTF.

The V gene is TRBV19, the J gene TRBJ2-3, with D possibly called TRBD1 or TRBD2 (5 bases each). Trimming shortened V by 4 bases and J by 2 bases, and 13 bases separated the two germline ends. The CDR3 runs to 15 residues. Germline V gene sequence: CDR1 LNHDA, CDR2 SQIVND (reference sequence). CDR3 DNA: TGTGCCAGTAGTAACCGGGACCCCACCACAGATACGCAGTATTTT. This gives the protein CASSNRDPTTDTQYF.

The chain links TRBV2 to TRBJ2-1, with TRBD2 matching over 11 bases. Trimming removed 5 bases from V and 9 bases from J; junction bases left unmatched: 9. The CDR3 has 15 amino acids. The germline V gene encodes CDR1 SNHLY and CDR2 FYNNEI. DNA of the CDR3: TGTGCCAGCAGTATAGCGGGAGGGGGGCCCACTGAGCAGTTCTTC. Its translation is CASSIAGGGPTEQFF.